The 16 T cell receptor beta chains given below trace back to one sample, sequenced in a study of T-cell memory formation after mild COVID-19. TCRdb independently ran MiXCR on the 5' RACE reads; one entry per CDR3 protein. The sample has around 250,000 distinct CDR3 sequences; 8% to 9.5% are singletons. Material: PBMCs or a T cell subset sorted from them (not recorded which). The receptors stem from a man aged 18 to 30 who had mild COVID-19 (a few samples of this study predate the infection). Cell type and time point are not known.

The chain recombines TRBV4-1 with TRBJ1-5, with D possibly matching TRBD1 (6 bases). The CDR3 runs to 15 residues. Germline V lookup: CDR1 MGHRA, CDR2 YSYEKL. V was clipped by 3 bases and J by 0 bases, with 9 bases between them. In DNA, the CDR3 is TGCGCCAGCAGCCATTACAGGGATAGCAATCAGCCCCAGCATTTT. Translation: CASSHYRDSNQPQHF.

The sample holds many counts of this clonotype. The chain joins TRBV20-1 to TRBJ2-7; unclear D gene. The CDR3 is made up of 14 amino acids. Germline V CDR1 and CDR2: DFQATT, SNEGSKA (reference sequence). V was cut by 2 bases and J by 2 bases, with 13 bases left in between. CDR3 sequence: CSARLQQRTYEQYF. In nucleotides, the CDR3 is TGCAGTGCTAGACTTCAGCAGCGTACCTACGAGCAGTACTTC.

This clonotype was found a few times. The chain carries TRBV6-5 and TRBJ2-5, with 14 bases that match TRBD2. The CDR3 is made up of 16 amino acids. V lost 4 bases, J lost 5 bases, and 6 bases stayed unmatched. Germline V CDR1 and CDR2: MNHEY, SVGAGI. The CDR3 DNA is TGTGCCAGCAGTTTGGGACTAGCGGGGGACGGGGAGACCCAGTACTTC. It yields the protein CASSLGLAGDGETQYF.

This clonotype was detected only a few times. The chain's CDR3 is CASSQQQGRNQPQHF. CDR3 sequence (DNA): TGTGCCAGCAGTCAACAACAGGGTAGGAATCAGCCCCAGCATTTT. The genes are TRBV28 and TRBJ1-5; a possible D gene is TRBD1 (6 bases). The CDR3 runs 15 residues. CDR1 is MDHEN and CDR2 is SYDVKM in the germline V gene. V lost 5 bases and J lost 4, with 15 bases in between.

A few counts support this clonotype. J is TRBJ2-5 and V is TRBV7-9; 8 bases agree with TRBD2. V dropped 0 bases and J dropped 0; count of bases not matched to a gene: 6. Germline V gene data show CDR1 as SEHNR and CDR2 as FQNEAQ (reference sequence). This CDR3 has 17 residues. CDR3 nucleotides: TGTGCCAGCAGCTTAGCGGAGGCGGGGGGATACCAAGAGACCCAGTACTTC. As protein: CASSLAEAGGYQETQYF.

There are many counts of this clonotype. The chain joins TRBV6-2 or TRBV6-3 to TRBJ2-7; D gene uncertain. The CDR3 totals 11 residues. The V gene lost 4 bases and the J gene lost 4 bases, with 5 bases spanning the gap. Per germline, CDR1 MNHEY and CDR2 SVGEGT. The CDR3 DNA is TGTGCCAGCAGTTCCTTTTACGAGCAGTACGTC. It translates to CASSSFYEQYV.

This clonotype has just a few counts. The CDR3 DNA follows: TGTGCCAGCAGTCCTACCGGGCCCTGGTTCCATAATTCACCCCTCCACTTT. This sequence encodes CASSPTGPWFHNSPLHF. This chain joins TRBV27 and TRBJ1-6; D is uncertain. With 5 bases removed from V and 5 bases from J, the gap between germline ends came to 19 bases. Germline CDR1 and CDR2: MNHEY and SMNVEV (reference sequence). CDR3 length: 17 residues.

CDR3 sequence (DNA): TGCAGTGCTAGAGATTGGGCGGCCCGGGATCTCCTATTCACAGATACGCAGTATTTT. It specifies CSARDWAARDLLFTDTQYF. The rearrangement links TRBV20-1 to TRBJ2-3, with D maybe TRBD2 (5 bases). This CDR3 comprises 19 residues. Trimming took off 0 bases at V and 2 bases at J, with 24 bases between the two ends. Germline V CDR1 and CDR2: DFQATT, SNEGSKA (reference sequence).

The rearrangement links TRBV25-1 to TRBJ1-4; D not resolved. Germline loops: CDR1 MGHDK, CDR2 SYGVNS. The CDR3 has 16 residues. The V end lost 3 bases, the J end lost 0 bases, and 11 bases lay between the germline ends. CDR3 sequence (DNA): TGTGCCAGCAGTGAGTCCCTCGTAGCAACTAATGAAAAACTGTTTTTT. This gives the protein CASSESLVATNEKLFF.

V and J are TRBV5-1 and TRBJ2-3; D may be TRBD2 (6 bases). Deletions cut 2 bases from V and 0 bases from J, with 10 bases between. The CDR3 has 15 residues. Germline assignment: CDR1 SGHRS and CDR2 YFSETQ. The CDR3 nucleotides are TGCGCCAGCAGCTTTTCAGGGACTAGCACAGATACGCAGTATTTT. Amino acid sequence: CASSFSGTSTDTQYF.

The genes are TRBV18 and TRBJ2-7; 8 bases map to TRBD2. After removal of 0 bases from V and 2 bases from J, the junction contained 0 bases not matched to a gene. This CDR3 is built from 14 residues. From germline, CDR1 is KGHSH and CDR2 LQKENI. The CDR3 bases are TGTGCCAGCTCACCACCACTAGCGGCCTACGAGCAGTACTTC. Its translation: CASSPPLAAYEQYF.

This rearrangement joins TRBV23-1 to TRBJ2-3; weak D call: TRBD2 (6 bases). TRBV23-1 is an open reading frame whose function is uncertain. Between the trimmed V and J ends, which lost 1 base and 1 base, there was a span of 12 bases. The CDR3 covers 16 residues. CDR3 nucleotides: TGCGCCAGCAGTCAATGCCCGGGGGATTGCACAGATACGCAGTATTTT. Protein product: CASSQCPGDCTDTQYF.

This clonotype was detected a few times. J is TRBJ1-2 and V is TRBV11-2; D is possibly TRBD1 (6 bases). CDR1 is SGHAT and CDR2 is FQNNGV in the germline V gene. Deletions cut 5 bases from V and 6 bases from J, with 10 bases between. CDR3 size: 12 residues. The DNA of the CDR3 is TGTGCCAGCAGCCATGAGGGGGATGGCTACACCTTC. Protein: CASSHEGDGYTF.

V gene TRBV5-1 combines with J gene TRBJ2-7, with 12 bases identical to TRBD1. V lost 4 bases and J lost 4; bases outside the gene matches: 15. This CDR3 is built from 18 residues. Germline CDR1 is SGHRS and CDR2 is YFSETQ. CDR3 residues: CASSARDRGQKREYEQYV. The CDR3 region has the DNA TGCGCCAGCAGCGCCCGGGACAGGGGGCAGAAACGAGAATACGAGCAGTACGTC.

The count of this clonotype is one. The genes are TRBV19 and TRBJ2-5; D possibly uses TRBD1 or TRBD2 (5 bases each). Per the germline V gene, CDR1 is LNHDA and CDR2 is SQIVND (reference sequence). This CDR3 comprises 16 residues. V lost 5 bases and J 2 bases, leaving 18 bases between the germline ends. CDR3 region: CASSPHPGRLQETQYF. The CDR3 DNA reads TGTGCCAGTAGTCCCCACCCGGGGCGCCTACAAGAGACCCAGTACTTC. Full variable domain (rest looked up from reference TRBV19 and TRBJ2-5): DGGITQSPKYLFRKEGQNVTLSCEQNLNHDAMYWYRQDPGQGLRLIYYSQIVNDFQKGDIAEGYSVSREKKESFPLTVTSAQKNPTAFYLCASSPHPGRLQETQYFGPGTRLLVL.

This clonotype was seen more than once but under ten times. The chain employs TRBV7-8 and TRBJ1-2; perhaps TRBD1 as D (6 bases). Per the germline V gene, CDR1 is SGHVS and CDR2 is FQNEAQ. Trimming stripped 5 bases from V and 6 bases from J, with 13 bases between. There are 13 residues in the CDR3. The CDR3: CASSKDNRDGYTF. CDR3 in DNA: TGTGCCAGCAGCAAAGACAACAGGGATGGCTACACCTTC.